What follows are 19 T cell receptor beta chains derived from one specimen sequenced in a study of blood T cell repertoires in COVID-19. Here immunoSEQ multiplex PCR was the method, and the copy in TCRdb shows in-frame clones only, minus some. Among 330,000 or so clones listed, about 90% were seen once. Sequencing input: PBMCs or T cells enriched from blood (not recorded which). Receptors originate from a man aged 40-49 years in a cohort exposed to, infected with or recovered from COVID-19 (not recorded which).

This rearrangement joins TRBV27 to TRBJ2-5; D call uncertain. The CDR3 has 15 amino acids. V lost 5 bases, J lost 2 bases, and 15 bases lay in between. Germline V lookup: CDR1 MNHEY, CDR2 SMNVEV (reference sequence). The CDR3 spells CASSPRAPGQETQYF. Here the CDR3 DNA reads TGTGCCAGCAGTCCCAGAGCCCCCGGGCAAGAGACCCAGTACTTC.

This rearrangement joins TRBV7-2 to TRBJ2-7; TRBD1 might be the D (6 bases). The CDR3 has 14 residues. The germline V and J ends were trimmed by 7 bases and 3 bases, with 16 bases remaining between them. Germline CDR1 SGHTA, CDR2 FQGNSA. Here the CDR3 DNA reads TGTGCCAGCACCCTGGGGGCAGGCCGCTACGAGCAGTACTTC. Its translation: CASTLGAGRYEQYF.

The sample holds one count of this clone. V and J are TRBV4-1 and TRBJ2-2; D might be TRBD2 (6 bases). Trimming removed 5 bases from V and 3 bases from J, with 10 bases in between. The CDR3 is made up of 14 amino acids. From germline, CDR1 is MGHRA and CDR2 YSYEKL. CDR3 region: CASSSRLDTGELFF. CDR3 DNA: TGCGCCAGCAGCTCGCGACTAGACACCGGGGAGCTGTTTTTT.

The chain employs TRBV9 and TRBJ2-6; D gene unclear. Germline V gene lookup returns CDR1 SGDLS and CDR2 YYNGEE. Trimming cost V 1 base and J 0 bases, with 14 bases left between them. CDR3 length equals 18 residues. The CDR3 bases are TGTGCCAGCAGCGTATATCCCCCTTCCTACTCTGGGGCCAACGTCCTGACTTTC. The encoded protein is CASSVYPPSYSGANVLTF.

The chain carries TRBV19 and TRBJ1-2; perhaps TRBD1 as D (6 bases). This CDR3 comprises 15 residues. CDR1 and CDR2 from the germline V gene are LNHDA and SQIVND (reference sequence). The V end lost 4 bases, the J end lost 0 bases, and 12 bases lay between the germline ends. DNA of the CDR3: TGTGCCAGTAGTACCCGGACAGCCCCTAACTATGGCTACACCTTC. Its translation is CASSTRTAPNYGYTF.

The chain carries TRBV9 and TRBJ2-1; TRBD2 agrees at 9 bases. The germline V gene has CDR1 SGDLS and CDR2 YYNGEE. J lost 2 bases, V lost 5 bases, and 5 bases had no gene match. This CDR3 is 15 amino acids long. CDR3 sequence reads: CASSLSGRPYNEQFF. CDR3 bases: TGTGCCAGCAGTCTTAGCGGGAGACCCTACAATGAGCAGTTCTTC. Full variable domain (outside the CDR3, taken from reference TRBV9 and TRBJ2-1): DSGVTQTPKHLITATGQRVTLRCSPRSGDLSVYWYQQSLDQGLQFLIQYYNGEERAKGNILERFSAQQFPDLHSELNLSSLELGDSALYFCASSLSGRPYNEQFFGPGTRLTVL.

Regarding this clone: Other DNA sequences in this sample translate to the same CDR3. The chain couples TRBV7-9 to TRBJ1-3; the match to TRBD1 covers 7 bases. V lost 3 bases and J lost 7; bases outside the gene matches: 6. Germline values: CDR1 SEHNR, CDR2 FQNEAQ (reference sequence). The CDR3 runs 14 residues. CDR3 sequence: CASSLTGFGNTIYF. In nucleotides, the CDR3 is TGTGCCAGCAGCTTGACAGGGTTTGGTAACACCATATATTTT.

The chain uses TRBV27 and TRBJ2-1; 11 bases align to TRBD1. V was clipped by 6 bases and J by 7 bases; unmatched bases: 5. The CDR3 runs to 14 residues. CDR1 is MNHEY and CDR2 is SMNVEV in the germline V gene (reference sequence). This chain's CDR3 is CASSPGTGGNEQFF. The DNA of the CDR3 is TGTGCCAGCAGCCCCGGGACAGGGGGAAATGAGCAGTTCTTC.

The J gene is TRBJ1-4, the V gene TRBV5-1; TRBD1 matches at 7 bases. The trim removed 0 bases at V and 8 bases at J, leaving 4 bases unmatched. The CDR3 has 14 amino acids. Germline V gene lookup returns CDR1 SGHRS and CDR2 YFSETQ. CDR3 coding DNA: TGCGCCAGCAGCTTGGAAGGGGGCCAAGAAAAACTGTTTTTT. It encodes CASSLEGGQEKLFF.

The count of this clone is one. The chain employs TRBV28 and TRBJ2-2; maybe TRBD1 (5 bases). The CDR3 contains 15 residues. Trimming left V 3 bases short and J 4 bases short, with 12 bases between. Germline-derived CDR1 and CDR2 are MDHEN and SYDVKM. CDR3 DNA sequence: TGTGCCAGCAGTTTCAGGCAGGGCCTCACCGGGGAGCTGTTTTTT. This encodes CASSFRQGLTGELFF.

The chain carries TRBV5-1 and TRBJ1-6, with TRBD1 as a possible D gene (5 bases). Trimming shortened V by 1 base and J by 6 bases, and 11 bases separated the two germline ends. The CDR3 is 15 amino acids. CDR1 is SGHRS, CDR2 YFSETQ, per germline. In nucleotides, the CDR3 is TGCGCCAGCAGCTTGATGACAGCGTCTAATTCACCCCTCCACTTT. This translates into CASSLMTASNSPLHF.

The rearrangement links TRBV6-5 to TRBJ2-1, with TRBD1 identical over 10 bases. The germline V gene has CDR1 MNHEY and CDR2 SVGAGI. After removal of 5 bases from V and 6 bases from J, the junction contained 7 bases not matched to a gene. This CDR3 comprises 15 residues. Written as DNA, the CDR3 is TGTGCCAGCAGTACCGGACAGGGGGTTGGCAATGAGCAGTTCTTC. It specifies CASSTGQGVGNEQFF.

Only a few counts were recorded for this clone. The chain carries TRBV19 and TRBJ1-1; D possibly corresponds to TRBD1 (6 bases). This CDR3 comprises 13 residues. In germline, CDR1 is LNHDA, CDR2 SQIVND (reference sequence). The V gene lost 10 bases and the J gene lost 1 base, with 13 bases spanning the gap. The CDR3 region is CATLSTGNTEAFF. As DNA, the CDR3 is TGTGCCACCCTATCGACAGGGAACACTGAAGCTTTCTTT.

The chain couples TRBV5-1 to TRBJ2-3; 8 bases align to TRBD1. This CDR3 region has 14 residues. The V gene end was trimmed by 4 bases and the J gene end by 6 bases; junction bases not matched to a gene: 7. The germline CDR1 and CDR2 sequences are SGHRS and YFSETQ. CDR3 sequence reads: CASSPGQGFDTQYF. CDR3 coding DNA: TGCGCCAGCAGCCCAGGACAGGGTTTCGATACGCAGTATTTT.

About this clone itself: One junction end does not reproduce the germline sequence, and a read error may be involved. The V and J genes are TRBV5-4 and TRBJ1-1, with D hard to call. This CDR3 is built from 12 residues. Germline values: CDR1 SGHNT, CDR2 YYREEE (reference sequence). The CDR3 DNA follows: TGTGCCAGCAGCTTGGACTCCACTAAAGCTTTCTTT. This translates into CASSLDSTKAFF.

This chain uses TRBV27 with TRBJ2-7, with D maybe TRBD2 (5 bases). Germline CDR1 reads MNHEY; CDR2 reads SMNVEV (reference sequence). This CDR3 spans 16 amino acids. Trimming took 4 bases from V and 5 from J, leaving 21 bases between them. CDR3 sequence (DNA): TGTGCCAGCAGTTCGACCCTGGACTCGTTTAGGGACGAGCAGTACTTC. The encoded protein is CASSSTLDSFRDEQYF.

The gene calls are TRBV18 and TRBJ2-5; 10 bases align to TRBD1. The trim removed 2 bases at V and 2 bases at J, leaving 5 bases unmatched. Per the germline V gene, CDR1 is KGHSH and CDR2 is LQKENI. The CDR3 extends over 16 amino acids. The CDR3 is CASSPDDRGRQETQYF. The CDR3 bases are TGTGCCAGCTCACCAGACGACAGGGGGCGACAAGAGACCCAGTACTTC.

V is TRBV5-1 and J is TRBJ1-5; 7 bases fit TRBD1. From germline, CDR1 is SGHRS and CDR2 YFSETQ. The CDR3 totals 14 residues. V gave up 2 bases and J gave up 13 bases; unmatched junction bases: 12. CDR3 protein: CASSFDPTSGGQHF. As DNA, the CDR3 is TGCGCCAGCAGCTTCGACCCAACATCAGGGGGGCAGCATTTT.

The V call is TRBV19, the J call TRBJ1-3; D gene ambiguous. Between the trimmed V and J ends, which lost 5 bases and 2 bases, there was a span of 10 bases. The CDR3 has 14 amino acids. The germline V gene encodes CDR1 LNHDA and CDR2 SQIVND (reference sequence). The chain's CDR3 is CASSLRETGNTIYF. CDR3 sequence (DNA): TGTGCCAGTAGTCTCCGGGAAACTGGAAACACCATATATTTT. The whole variable domain, filled in from reference TRBV19 and TRBJ1-3, reads DGGITQSPKYLFRKEGQNVTLSCEQNLNHDAMYWYRQDPGQGLRLIYYSQIVNDFQKGDIAEGYSVSREKKESFPLTVTSAQKNPTAFYLCASSLRETGNTIYFGEGSWLTVV.